Presented here are 30 T cell receptor beta chains from one specimen sequenced in a study of neurological immune-mediated disorders. One entry per CDR3 protein, called by TCRdb with MiXCR from the 5' RACE reads. The table lists around 50,000 distinct CDR3 sequences, roughly 3.2% of them singletons. Sequenced: PBMCs. The receptors come from a woman between 25 and 40 years old with multiple sclerosis.

This clonotype was counted ten times or more. The V gene is TRBV20-1, the J gene TRBJ1-6; 7 bases match TRBD1. V shed 0 bases and J 0 bases; nucleotides not matched to a gene: 2. Germline V gene sequence: CDR1 DFQATT, CDR2 SNEGSKA (reference sequence). This CDR3 has 16 residues. Here the CDR3 reads CSARESGGSYNSPLHF. The CDR3 nucleotides are TGCAGTGCTAGAGAATCAGGGGGCTCCTATAATTCACCCCTCCACTTT.

At least ten counts were recorded for this clonotype. This sequence joins TRBV7-9 and TRBJ2-1, with 12 nucleotides matching TRBD2. The V gene end was trimmed by 1 base and the J gene end by 0 bases; junction bases not matched to a gene: 1. This CDR3 has 17 amino acids. The germline V gene has CDR1 SEHNR and CDR2 FQNEAQ (reference sequence). The CDR3 reads CASSLGTSGNSYNEQFF. CDR3 nucleotide sequence: TGTGCCAGCAGCTTAGGGACTAGCGGGAACTCCTACAATGAGCAGTTCTTC. Full variable domain (missing parts from reference TRBV7-9 and TRBJ2-1): DTGVSQNPRHKITKRGQNVTFRCDPISEHNRLYWYRQTLGQGPEFLTYFQNEAQLEKSRLLSDRFSAERPKGSFSTLEIQRTEQGDSAMYLCASSLGTSGNSYNEQFFGPGTRLTVL.

At least ten counts were recorded for this clonotype. V gene TRBV5-1 combines with J gene TRBJ2-7; D uncertain. Germline V gene data show CDR1 as SGHRS and CDR2 as YFSETQ. Trimming stripped 0 bases from V and 2 bases from J, with 9 bases between. The CDR3 loop spans 14 amino acids. CDR3 nucleotide sequence: TGCGCCAGCAGCTTGGTGAGTGGGCCCTACGAGCAGTACTTC. The encoded protein is CASSLVSGPYEQYF.

This clonotype was seen more than once but under ten times. The junction departs from germline at one end; a sequencing error may be responsible. The chain couples TRBV5-1 to TRBJ1-5; D perhaps matches TRBD1 (5 bases). The CDR3 length is 14 residues. CDR1 is SGHRS and CDR2 is YFSETQ in the germline V gene. The CDR3 DNA follows: TGCGCCAGCAGCTTGGGCGGGGGAGGTCAGCCCCAGAATTTT. Protein: CASSLGGGGQPQNF.

This clonotype was observed a handful of times. This chain links TRBV27 with TRBJ2-5; 9 nucleotides match TRBD1. The CDR3 extends over 16 amino acids. Germline lookup yields CDR1 MNHEY and CDR2 SMNVEV (reference sequence). The trim removed 6 bases at V and 7 bases at J, leaving 15 bases unmatched. CDR3 nucleotide sequence: TGTGCCAGCAGCAACTCCGGGACAGGGCTATGGGGGACCCAGTACTTC. The encoded protein is CASSNSGTGLWGTQYF.

This clonotype was found many times. This chain connects TRBV5-1 to TRBJ2-7, with a weak D call TRBD1 (5 bases). CDR3 length equals 13 residues. V lost 0 bases, J lost 3 bases, and 7 bases lay in between. Germline CDR1 reads SGHRS; CDR2 reads YFSETQ. The CDR3 protein is CASSLGQHYEQYF. The CDR3 region has the DNA TGCGCCAGCAGCTTGGGACAGCACTACGAGCAGTACTTC.

This clonotype was detected many times. The chain has TRBV6-5 and TRBJ2-1, with 9 bases that match TRBD2. The V gene end was trimmed by 6 bases and the J gene end by 2 bases; junction bases not matched to a gene: 5. Germline lookup yields CDR1 MNHEY and CDR2 SVGAGI. The CDR3 covers 15 residues. CDR3 in amino acids: CASSPTSGPYNEQFF. The CDR3 DNA reads as TGTGCCAGCAGCCCGACTAGCGGTCCCTACAATGAGCAGTTCTTC.

This clonotype was counted only a few times. The chain carries TRBV18 and TRBJ1-6; 9 positions agree with TRBD1. The CDR3 covers 15 residues. CDR1 KGHSH and CDR2 LQKENI come from the germline V gene. Losses at the gene ends were 1 base for V and 11 bases for J; bases not matched to a gene: 6. The chain's CDR3 is CASSPQGQGAAPLHF. CDR3 DNA sequence: TGTGCCAGCTCACCACAGGGACAGGGTGCAGCACCCCTCCACTTT.

This clonotype showed up many times. The chain recombines TRBV5-1 with TRBJ1-2, with D tentatively TRBD1 (5 bases). The V end lost 4 bases, the J end lost 8 bases, and 9 bases lay between the germline ends. CDR1 is SGHRS and CDR2 is YFSETQ in the germline V gene. The CDR3 contains 11 residues. The CDR3 reads CASSLEGGYTF. The CDR3 DNA reads as TGCGCCAGCAGCCTGGAGGGGGGCTACACCTTC.

This clonotype was seen repeatedly, ten times or more. The chain combines TRBV7-6 with TRBJ1-1; D remains unclear. The CDR3 covers 15 residues. Trimming left V 1 base short and J 0 bases short, with 9 bases between. Germline CDR1 reads SGHVS; CDR2 reads FNYEAQ. DNA of the CDR3: TGTGCCAGCAGCTTAGTAGAGGGTATGAACACTGAAGCTTTCTTT. Translation gives CASSLVEGMNTEAFF. Together with reference TRBV7-6 and TRBJ1-1, the CDR3 gives the full variable domain: GAGVSQSPRYKVTKRGQDVALRCDPISGHVSLYWYRQALGQGPEFLTYFNYEAQQDKSGLPNDRFSAERPEGSISTLTIQRTEQRDSAMYRCASSLVEGMNTEAFFGQGTRLTVV.

This clonotype was recorded at least ten times. This chain uses TRBV5-1 with TRBJ2-2; 8 bases agree with TRBD2. There are 16 residues in the CDR3. CDR1 and CDR2 from the germline V gene are SGHRS and YFSETQ. J gave up 4 bases and V 3 bases, and 8 bases lay outside the gene matches. The DNA for the CDR3 is TGCGCCAGCAGCTCCGACGGGACTAGGATCACCGGGGAGCTGTTTTTT. It codes for CASSSDGTRITGELFF.

This clonotype showed up many times. The V call is TRBV9, the J call TRBJ2-7; D might be TRBD1 (5 bases). Trimming removed 2 bases at V and 0 bases at J, with 9 bases between. The CDR3 has 14 residues. CDR1 and CDR2 (germline): SGDLS, YYNGEE. CDR3 sequence: CASSVDGASYEQYF. The CDR3 coding sequence is TGTGCCAGCAGCGTGGATGGGGCCTCCTACGAGCAGTACTTC.

This clonotype came up many times. The chain links TRBV11-3 to TRBJ1-1, with D hard to call. Germline CDR1 reads SGHNT; CDR2 reads YENEEA. This CDR3 has 13 residues. V was trimmed by 5 bases and J by 1 base, leaving 8 bases between them. The CDR3 reads CASSHQENTEAFF. CDR3 in DNA: TGTGCCAGCAGCCACCAGGAGAACACTGAAGCTTTCTTT.

This clonotype showed up many times. The V gene is TRBV5-1, the J gene TRBJ2-4, with D uncertain. V was clipped by 0 bases and J by 0 bases, with 4 bases between them. CDR3 size: 14 residues. CDR1 is SGHRS and CDR2 is YFSETQ in the germline V gene. The CDR3 DNA reads TGCGCCAGCAGCTTGGAAGTAGCCAAAAACATTCAGTACTTC. Protein sequence: CASSLEVAKNIQYF.

This clonotype was detected many times. The rearrangement joins TRBV7-2 to TRBJ2-1; TRBD1 or TRBD2 may be the D gene (5 bases each). This CDR3 region has 15 residues. Per germline, CDR1 SGHTA and CDR2 FQGNSA. V lost 5 bases and J 0 bases, leaving 11 bases between the germline ends. The DNA of the CDR3 is TGTGCCAGCAGCCCCTCGAGGGGCTCCTACAATGAGCAGTTCTTC. Encoded protein: CASSPSRGSYNEQFF.

The table lists this clonotype with many counts. The chain carries TRBV5-1 and TRBJ2-1, with D unclear. CDR3 size: 17 residues. Germline lookup yields CDR1 SGHRS and CDR2 YFSETQ. The ends were cut back, 4 bases at V and 3 bases at J, with 20 bases in the middle. CDR3 amino acids: CASSPLETLGRYNEQFF. The DNA for the CDR3 is TGCGCCAGCAGCCCCCTGGAAACGCTAGGACGCTACAATGAGCAGTTCTTC.

This clonotype was counted at least ten times. The V call is TRBV10-3, the J call TRBJ2-2; 12 nucleotides match TRBD2. There are 15 residues in the CDR3. The germline V gene encodes CDR1 ENHRY and CDR2 SYGVKD. The junction had 11 bases not matched to a gene; V was cut back by 10 bases and J by 8 bases. Here the CDR3 DNA reads TGTGCCACCCAGACTAGCGGGAGTCTATTGGGGGAGCTGTTTTTT. This sequence encodes CATQTSGSLLGELFF.

In its sample, this clonotype was seen many times. The chain is built from TRBV7-9 and TRBJ1-1; 7 bases are a match to TRBD1. The V gene end was trimmed by 4 bases and the J gene end by 4 bases; junction bases not matched to a gene: 3. CDR1 is SEHNR and CDR2 is FQNEAQ in the germline V gene (reference sequence). The CDR3 sequence is 13 residues long. CDR3 in amino acids: CASSSQGSTEAFF. The CDR3 bases are TGTGCCAGCAGCTCACAGGGGTCCACTGAAGCTTTCTTT. Full variable domain (rest looked up from reference TRBV7-9 and TRBJ1-1): DTGVSQNPRHKITKRGQNVTFRCDPISEHNRLYWYRQTLGQGPEFLTYFQNEAQLEKSRLLSDRFSAERPKGSFSTLEIQRTEQGDSAMYLCASSSQGSTEAFFGQGTRLTVV.

Only a few counts were recorded for this clonotype. The junction differs from germline at one of its ends, possibly a read error. This chain joins TRBV11-2 and TRBJ1-6, with 8 bases matching TRBD1. This CDR3 is 15 amino acids long. In germline, CDR1 is SGHAT, CDR2 FQNNGV. CDR3 nucleotide sequence: TGTGCCAGCAGCCAGGGGGCTTCCTATAATTCACCCCTCAACTTT. Its protein product is CASSQGASYNSPLNF. Supplemented by reference TRBV11-2 and TRBJ1-6, the full variable domain reads EAGVAQSPRYKIIEKRQSVAFWCNPISGHATLYWYQQILGQGPKLLIQFQNNGVVDDSQLPKDRFSAERLKGVDSTLKIQPAKLEDSAVYLCASSQGASYNSPLNFGNGTRLTVT.

This clonotype was counted at least ten times. This chain links TRBV21-1 with TRBJ2-4. TRBV21-1 is termed a pseudogene. The CDR3 spans 16 residues. CDR3 in amino acids: CASIQGKSSPKNIQYF. Here the CDR3 DNA reads TGTGCCAGCATCCAAGGGAAAAGTTCGCCCAAAAACATTCAGTACTTC.

This clonotype was observed many times. The rearrangement links TRBV4-1 to TRBJ2-3, with a possible D match to TRBD2 (5 bases). In germline, CDR1 is MGHRA, CDR2 YSYEKL. Deletions cut 2 bases from V and 4 bases from J, with 16 bases between. CDR3 length equals 16 residues. CDR3 coding DNA: TGCGCCAGCAGCCAACTGAGCGGTGATTGGGCAGATACGCAGTATTTT. Protein: CASSQLSGDWADTQYF.

At least ten counts were recorded for this clonotype. The J gene is TRBJ1-1, the V gene TRBV5-4, with D perhaps matching TRBD1 (6 bases). Trimming cost V 5 bases and J 0 bases, with 11 bases left between them. Germline values: CDR1 SGHNT, CDR2 YYREEE (reference sequence). The CDR3 loop spans 14 amino acids. Here the CDR3 DNA reads TGTGCCAGCAGTCCGGGGGCCCTGAACACTGAAGCTTTCTTT. Protein product: CASSPGALNTEAFF.

In this sample, this clonotype turned up many times. The chain is built from TRBV5-1 and TRBJ2-3; the match to TRBD2 covers 9 bases. Looked up from germline, CDR1 is SGHRS and CDR2 is YFSETQ. The CDR3 has 17 residues. V was clipped by 0 bases and J by 6 bases; unmatched bases: 11. The CDR3 nucleotides are TGCGCCAGCAGCTTGGATCCAGCGGGAGGATCCTTGGATACGCAGTATTTT. Amino acids: CASSLDPAGGSLDTQYF.

In this sample, this clonotype turned up many times. This sequence joins TRBV5-1 and TRBJ1-1; no firm D call. The CDR3 sequence is 14 residues long. Germline lookup yields CDR1 SGHRS and CDR2 YFSETQ. The germline V and J ends were trimmed by 0 bases and 1 base, with 7 bases remaining between them. The CDR3 DNA reads as TGCGCCAGCAGCTTGGAGGCAGGGAACACTGAAGCTTTCTTT. This translates into CASSLEAGNTEAFF.

The table lists this clonotype with many counts. The V and J genes are TRBV11-2 and TRBJ2-7; D could derive from TRBD1 or TRBD2 (5 bases each). Germline CDR1 reads SGHAT; CDR2 reads FQNNGV. The CDR3 consists of 14 residues. V dropped 4 bases and J dropped 5 bases, with 15 bases sitting between them. CDR3 DNA sequence: TGTGCCAGCAGCTCGGTCCGGGACGGACACGAGCAGTACTTC. Protein: CASSSVRDGHEQYF.

This clonotype was detected many times. This CDR3 is CASSPLAGYNEQFF. In nucleotides, the CDR3 is TGTGCCAGCTCACCATTGGCGGGCTACAATGAGCAGTTCTTC. The V gene is TRBV18, the J gene TRBJ2-1, with TRBD2 as a possible D gene (5 bases). V lost 2 bases to trimming and J lost 3 bases, with 8 bases between them. Germline V gives CDR1 KGHSH, CDR2 LQKENI. The CDR3 extends over 14 amino acids.

This clonotype was detected a few times. The DNA for the CDR3 is TGTGCCAGCAGCAAGGGGGGCTATGGCTACACCTTC. This encodes CASSKGGYGYTF. J is TRBJ1-2 and V is TRBV6-5, with D tentatively TRBD1 (6 bases). Trimming took off 6 bases at V and 4 bases at J, with 9 bases between the two ends. Germline loops: CDR1 MNHEY, CDR2 SVGAGI. This CDR3 is 12 amino acids long.

Worth noting for this clonotype: A read error may account for a junction end that differs from germline. The chain employs TRBV5-1 and TRBJ1-3; tentatively, D is TRBD1 (6 bases). CDR1 and CDR2 (germline): SGHRS, YFSETQ. The CDR3 totals 13 residues. The CDR3, as DNA: TGCGCCAGCAGCTCAAAGACAGGAAAAACCATATATTTT. Its protein product is CASSSKTGKTIYF.

This clonotype was seen repeatedly, ten times or more. This chain connects TRBV12-3 or TRBV12-4 to TRBJ1-3; D possibly corresponds to TRBD1 (6 bases). V lost 4 bases, J lost 2 bases, and 9 bases lay in between. The length of the CDR3 is 14 residues. CDR3: CASSSRTAGNTIYF. CDR3 sequence (DNA): TGTGCCAGCAGTTCTCGGACAGCTGGAAACACCATATATTTT.

In this sample, this clonotype turned up many times. J is TRBJ2-3 and V is TRBV3-1; D is possibly TRBD2 (6 bases). The CDR3 consists of 15 residues. Germline V gene data show CDR1 as LGHDT and CDR2 as YNNKEL (reference sequence). V was cut by 2 bases and J by 2 bases, with 11 bases left in between. The CDR3 sequence is CASSQKAGPTDTQYF. The CDR3 coding sequence is TGTGCCAGCAGCCAAAAAGCGGGCCCCACAGATACGCAGTATTTT.